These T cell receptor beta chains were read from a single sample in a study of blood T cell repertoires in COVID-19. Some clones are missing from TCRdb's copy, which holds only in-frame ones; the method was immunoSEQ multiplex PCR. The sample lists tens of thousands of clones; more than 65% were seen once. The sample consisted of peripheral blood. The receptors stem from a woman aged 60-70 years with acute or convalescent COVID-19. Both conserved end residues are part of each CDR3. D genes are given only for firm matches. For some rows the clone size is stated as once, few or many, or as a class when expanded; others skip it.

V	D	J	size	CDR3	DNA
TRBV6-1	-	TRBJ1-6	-	CASSERGQNSPLHF	TGTGCCAGCAGTGAAAGAGGACAGAATTCACCCCTCCACTTT
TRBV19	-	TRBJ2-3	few	CASSTRDTQYF	TGTGCCAGTAGTACGAGGGATACGCAGTATTTT
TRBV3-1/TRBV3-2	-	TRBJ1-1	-	CASSQARGEAFF	TGTGCCAGCAGCCAAGCCAGGGGTGAAGCTTTCTTT
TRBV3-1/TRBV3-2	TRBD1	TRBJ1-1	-	CASSQWGQGALNTEAFF	TGTGCCAGCAGCCAATGGGGACAGGGGGCCTTGAACACTGAAGCTTTCTTT
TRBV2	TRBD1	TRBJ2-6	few	CASRGTVNSGANVLTF	TGTGCCAGCAGGGGGACAGTAAACTCTGGGGCCAACGTCCTGACTTTC
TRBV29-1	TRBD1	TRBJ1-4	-	CSGGTEKGEKLFF	TGCAGCGGCGGGACAGAGAAGGGTGAAAAACTGTTTTTT
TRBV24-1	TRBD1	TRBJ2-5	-	CATSEGTGVHQETQYF	TGTGCCACCAGTGAGGGGACAGGGGTCCACCAAGAGACCCAGTACTTC
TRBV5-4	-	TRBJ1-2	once	CASSLATGSGGYTF	TGTGCCAGCAGCTTGGCTACAGGGTCGGGCGGCTACACCTTC
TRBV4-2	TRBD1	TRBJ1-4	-	CASSQEGHRGKEKLFF	TGTGCCAGCAGCCAAGAAGGTCACAGGGGAAAGGAAAAACTGTTTTTT
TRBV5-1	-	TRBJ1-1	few	CASSLASLNTEAFF	TGCGCCAGCAGCTTGGCTAGTCTGAACACTGAAGCTTTCTTT
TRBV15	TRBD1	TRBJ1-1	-	CATRNRGMGTEAFF	TGTGCCACCAGGAACAGGGGCATGGGCACTGAAGCTTTCTTT
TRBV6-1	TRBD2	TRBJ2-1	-	CASSDGSGGVYEQFF	TGTGCCAGCAGTGATGGGAGCGGGGGGGTATATGAGCAGTTCTTC
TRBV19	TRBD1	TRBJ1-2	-	CASRDRRSTNYGYTF	TGTGCCAGTAGGGACAGGCGATCTACTAACTATGGCTACACCTTC
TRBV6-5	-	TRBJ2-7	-	CASSPQTGPYEQYF	TGTGCCAGCAGTCCACAGACAGGACCCTACGAGCAGTACTTC
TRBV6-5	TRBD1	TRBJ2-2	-	CASSRDRGNTGELFF	TGTGCCAGCAGCCGGGACAGGGGCAACACCGGGGAGCTGTTTTTT
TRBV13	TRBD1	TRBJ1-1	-	CASSPGQGAGGTEAFF	TGTGCCAGCAGTCCCGGACAGGGGGCAGGAGGCACTGAAGCTTTCTTT
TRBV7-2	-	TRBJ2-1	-	CASSPSPATGEQFF	TGTGCCAGCAGCCCCAGCCCGGCGACTGGTGAGCAGTTCTTC
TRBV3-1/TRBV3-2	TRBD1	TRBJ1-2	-	CASSSLRTGAYGYTF	TGTGCCAGCAGCTCCTTGAGGACAGGGGCATATGGCTACACCTTC
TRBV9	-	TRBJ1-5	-	CASSTGTLGTQPQHF	TGTGCCAGCAGCACCGGGACTCTGGGGACCCAGCCCCAGCATTTT
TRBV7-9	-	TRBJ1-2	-	CASSPDRQGSGYTF	TGTGCCAGCAGCCCTGACAGGCAGGGTTCGGGCTACACCTTC
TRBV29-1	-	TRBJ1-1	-	CSVKPAGGNTEAFF	TGCAGCGTAAAACCAGCCGGGGGGAACACTGAAGCTTTCTTT
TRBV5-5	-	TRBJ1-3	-	CASSPDSVSGNTIYF	TGTGCCAGCAGTCCGGACAGCGTCTCTGGAAACACCATATATTTT
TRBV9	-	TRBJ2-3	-	CASSVSGGSTDTQYF	TGTGCCAGCAGCGTTAGTGGGGGGTCCACAGATACGCAGTATTTT
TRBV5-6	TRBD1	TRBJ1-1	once	CASSWQTGANTEAFF	TGTGCCAGCAGCTGGCAGACAGGGGCGAACACTGAAGCTTTCTTT
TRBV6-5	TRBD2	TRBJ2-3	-	CASRNSGGAGDTQYF	TGTGCCAGCAGGAATAGCGGGGGGGCTGGAGATACGCAGTATTTT
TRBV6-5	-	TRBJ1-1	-	CASSPHYPLEAFF	TGTGCCAGCAGCCCCCATTACCCACTGGAAGCTTTCTTT
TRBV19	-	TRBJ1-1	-	CASSLTSSGRGDGIFF	TGTGCCAGTAGCCTAACCTCCTCTGGCAGGGGAGATGGTATTTTCTTT
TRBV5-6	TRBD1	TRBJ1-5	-	CASSVTGQTNQPQHF	TGTGCCAGCAGCGTAACGGGACAGACCAATCAGCCCCAGCATTTT
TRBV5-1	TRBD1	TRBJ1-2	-	CASSRGQGDYGYTF	TGCGCCAGCAGCAGGGGACAGGGCGACTATGGCTACACCTTC
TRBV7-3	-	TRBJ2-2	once	CASSPSLGANTGELFF	TGTGCCAGCAGCCCGTCCTTAGGGGCTAACACCGGGGAGCTGTTTTTT
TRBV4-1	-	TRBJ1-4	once	CASSQDSNRVATNEKLFF	TGCGCCAGCAGCCAGGATAGTAACAGGGTCGCAACTAATGAAAAACTGTTTTTT
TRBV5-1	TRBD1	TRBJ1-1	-	CASSFSGPQGAFSEAFF	TGCGCCAGCAGCTTTAGCGGACCCCAGGGGGCGTTTTCTGAAGCTTTCTTT
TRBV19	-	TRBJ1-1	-	CASPPPGGVNTEAFF	TGTGCCAGTCCTCCTCCGGGGGGTGTTAACACTGAAGCTTTCTTT
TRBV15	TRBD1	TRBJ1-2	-	CATSSFRDRDSLSYTF	TGTGCCACCAGCAGCTTCCGGGACAGGGACAGTCTTAGCTACACCTTC
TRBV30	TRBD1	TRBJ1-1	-	CAWATGGGLRTEAFF	TGTGCCTGGGCAACAGGGGGCGGGTTGAGGACTGAAGCTTTCTTT
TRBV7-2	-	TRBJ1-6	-	CASSLSPQGNSPLHF	TGTGCCAGCAGCTTGAGTCCGCAGGGGAATTCACCCCTCCACTTT
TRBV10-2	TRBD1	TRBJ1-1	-	CAGRQGVNTEAFF	TGCGCCGGTAGACAGGGCGTGAACACTGAAGCTTTCTTT
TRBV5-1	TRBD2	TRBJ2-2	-	CASSPLAGATNTGELFF	TGCGCCAGCAGCCCACTAGCGGGGGCGACCAACACCGGGGAGCTGTTTTTT
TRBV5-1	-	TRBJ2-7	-	CASSLRQSSYEQYF	TGCGCCAGCAGCTTGAGACAGAGCTCCTACGAGCAGTACTTC
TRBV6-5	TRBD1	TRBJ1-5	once	CASSQGTGRQPQHF	TGTGCCAGCAGCCAGGGGACAGGAAGACAGCCCCAGCATTTT
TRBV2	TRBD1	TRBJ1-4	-	CASSIGGLGEKLFF	TGTGCCAGCAGTATAGGGGGCTTAGGGGAAAAACTGTTTTTT
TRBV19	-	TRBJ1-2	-	CASSIVAQGGGYTF	TGTGCCAGTAGTATAGTGGCACAGGGTGGTGGCTACACCTTC
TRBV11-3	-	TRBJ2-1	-	CASSSRQVDHEQFF	TGTGCCAGCAGCTCCCGACAGGTAGACCATGAGCAGTTCTTC
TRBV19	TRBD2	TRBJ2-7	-	CASSAGLGAGEYEQYF	TGTGCCAGTAGTGCCGGACTCGGGGCGGGGGAATACGAGCAGTACTTC
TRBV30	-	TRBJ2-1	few	CAWSVWEEGEQFF	TGTGCCTGGAGTGTATGGGAAGAGGGTGAGCAGTTCTTC
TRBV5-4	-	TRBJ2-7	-	CASIPKGDDSYEQYF	TGTGCCAGCATCCCAAAGGGGGACGACTCCTACGAGCAGTACTTC
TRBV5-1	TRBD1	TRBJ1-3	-	CASSLQGAQGNTIYF	TGCGCCAGCAGCTTGCAGGGGGCGCAAGGAAACACCATATATTTT